The sequence of this T cell receptor (beta chain) was determined in a study of blood T cells in healthy people across ages. Study-level results: It was the long-lived donors that had more naive CD4+ cells and higher diversity than aged donors.

A second PCR, run for about 7 to 11 cycles, used a sample-barcoded 5' primer plus a J-beta primer mix. One entry per CDR3 protein, called by TCRdb with MiXCR from the 5' RACE reads. The sample consists of about 1.4 million distinct CDR3 sequences, approximately 63% of them appearing once. This CDR3 comprises 15 residues. V trimming: 6 bases; J trimming: 3 bases; junction bases outside the gene matches: 10. In germline, CDR1 is SQVTM, CDR2 ANQGSEA. This clonotype was found a few times. The antigen remains undetermined. Material: blood. This chain uses TRBV29-1 with TRBJ1-4; TRBD1 aligns across 7 bases. The sequence came from a man aged 18-30 years in good health. DNA for the CDR3: TGCAGCGTCGCCGGGACAGTAAACTCTAATGAAAAACTGTTTTTT. It is translated as CSVAGTVNSNEKLFF.